The subject of this entry is one T cell receptor (beta chain). The target antigen is unknown. Clones were sequenced by immunoSEQ multiplex PCR, and TCRdb holds only the in-frame ones, with some missing. The sample lists roughly 80,000 clones; around 91% were seen once. V was clipped by 5 bases and J by 4 bases; unmatched bases: 12. Germline values: CDR1 MNHNY, CDR2 SVGAGI (reference sequence). The CDR3 totals 18 residues. The sample belongs to a study of brain T cells in children with intractable seizures. Notes on the study in general: Clones missing pre-surgery may reflect undersampling of that blood sample.

Surgery cases with the highest brain T cell transcript signatures were chosen for sequencing. The TCR was taken from a girl aged 2 to 10 with Rasmussen encephalitis and intractable seizures. The genes are TRBV6-6 and TRBJ2-5; TRBD2 matches at 14 bases. The material sequenced was peripheral blood, taken at surgery. The CDR3 loop is CASSPGTSGSLRRETQYF. In nucleotides, the CDR3 is TGTGCCAGCAGTCCTGGGACTAGCGGGAGTTTAAGACGAGAGACCCAGTACTTC.